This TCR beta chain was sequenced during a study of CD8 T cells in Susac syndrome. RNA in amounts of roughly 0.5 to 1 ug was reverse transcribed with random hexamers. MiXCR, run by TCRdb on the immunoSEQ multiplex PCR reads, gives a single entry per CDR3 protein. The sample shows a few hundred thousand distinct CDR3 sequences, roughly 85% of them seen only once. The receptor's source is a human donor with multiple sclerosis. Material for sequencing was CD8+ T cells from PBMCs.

CDR3 loop: CASSYRDYLSYEQYF. CDR3 nucleotide sequence: TGTGCCAGCAGTTATCGTGACTACCTCTCCTACGAGCAGTACTTC. The rearrangement uses TRBV6-5 and TRBJ2-7; TRBD2 is a possible D gene (5 bases). CDR3 size: 15 residues. V was cut by 3 bases and J by 0 bases, with 12 bases left in between. Germline V gives CDR1 MNHEY, CDR2 SVGAGI.